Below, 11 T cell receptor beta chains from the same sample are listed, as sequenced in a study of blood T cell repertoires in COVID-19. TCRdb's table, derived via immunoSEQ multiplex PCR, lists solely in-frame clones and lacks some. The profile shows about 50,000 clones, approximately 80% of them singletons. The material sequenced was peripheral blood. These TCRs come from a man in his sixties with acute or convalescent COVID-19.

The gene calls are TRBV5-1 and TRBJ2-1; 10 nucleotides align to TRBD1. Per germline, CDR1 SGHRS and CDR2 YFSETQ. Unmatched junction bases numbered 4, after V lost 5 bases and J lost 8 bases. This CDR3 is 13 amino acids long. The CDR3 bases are TGCGCCAGCAGGAGGACAGGGGGGTATGAGCAGTTCTTC. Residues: CASRRTGGYEQFF.

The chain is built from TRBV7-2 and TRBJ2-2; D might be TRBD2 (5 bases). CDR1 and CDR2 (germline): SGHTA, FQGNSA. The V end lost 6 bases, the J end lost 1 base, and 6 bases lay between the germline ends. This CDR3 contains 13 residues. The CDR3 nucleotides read TGTGCCAGCAGGGGGAGGAACACCGGGGAGCTGTTTTTT. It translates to CASRGRNTGELFF.

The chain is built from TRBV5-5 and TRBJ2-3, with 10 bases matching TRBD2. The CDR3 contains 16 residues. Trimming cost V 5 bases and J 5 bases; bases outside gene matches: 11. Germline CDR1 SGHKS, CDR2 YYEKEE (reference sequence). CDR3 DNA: TGTGCCAGCAGTCTAGCGGGGGCCCTCACTAAAGATACGCAGTATTTT. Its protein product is CASSLAGALTKDTQYF.

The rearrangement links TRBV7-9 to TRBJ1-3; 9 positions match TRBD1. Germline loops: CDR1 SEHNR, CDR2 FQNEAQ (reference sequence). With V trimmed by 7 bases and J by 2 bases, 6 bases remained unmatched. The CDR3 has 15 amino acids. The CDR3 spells CASTGDRATGNTIYF. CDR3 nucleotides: TGTGCCAGCACGGGGGACAGGGCCACTGGAAACACCATATATTTT.

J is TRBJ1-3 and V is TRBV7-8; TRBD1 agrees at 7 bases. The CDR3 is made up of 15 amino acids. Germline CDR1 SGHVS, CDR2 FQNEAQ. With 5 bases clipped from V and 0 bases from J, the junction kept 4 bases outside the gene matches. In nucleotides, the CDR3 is TGTGCCAGCAGCCAAGACAGGGACTCTGGAAACACCATATATTTT. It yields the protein CASSQDRDSGNTIYF.

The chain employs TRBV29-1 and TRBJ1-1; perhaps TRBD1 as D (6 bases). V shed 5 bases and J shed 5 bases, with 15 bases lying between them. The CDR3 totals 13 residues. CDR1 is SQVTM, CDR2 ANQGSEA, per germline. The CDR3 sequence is CSVFRQGWTEAFF. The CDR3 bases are TGCAGCGTTTTTCGTCAGGGGTGGACTGAAGCTTTCTTT.

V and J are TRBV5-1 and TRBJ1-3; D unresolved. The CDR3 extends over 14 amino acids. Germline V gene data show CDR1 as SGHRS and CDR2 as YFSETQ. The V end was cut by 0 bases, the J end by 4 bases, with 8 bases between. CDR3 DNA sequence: TGCGCCAGCAGCTTGGTCGGGTTAGGAAACACCATATATTTT. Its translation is CASSLVGLGNTIYF.

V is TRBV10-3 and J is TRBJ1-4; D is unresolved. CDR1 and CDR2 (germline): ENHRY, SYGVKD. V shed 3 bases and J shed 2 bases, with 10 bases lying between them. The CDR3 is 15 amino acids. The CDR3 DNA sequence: TGTGCCATCAGTGATGAGGGAGGTACTAATGAAAAACTGTTTTTT. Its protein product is CAISDEGGTNEKLFF.

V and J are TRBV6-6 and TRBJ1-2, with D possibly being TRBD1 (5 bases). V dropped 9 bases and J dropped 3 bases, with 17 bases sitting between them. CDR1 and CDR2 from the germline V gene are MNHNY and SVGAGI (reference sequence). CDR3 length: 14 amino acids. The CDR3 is CASVPDGTHYGYTF. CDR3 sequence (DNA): TGTGCCAGTGTGCCTGACGGGACTCACTATGGCTACACCTTC.

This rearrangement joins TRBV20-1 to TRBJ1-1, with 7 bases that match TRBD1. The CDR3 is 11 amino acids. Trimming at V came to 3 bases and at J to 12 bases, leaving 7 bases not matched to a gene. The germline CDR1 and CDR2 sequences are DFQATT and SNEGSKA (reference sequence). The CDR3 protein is CSASIDRETFF. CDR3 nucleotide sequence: TGCAGTGCTAGTATCGACAGGGAGACTTTCTTT.

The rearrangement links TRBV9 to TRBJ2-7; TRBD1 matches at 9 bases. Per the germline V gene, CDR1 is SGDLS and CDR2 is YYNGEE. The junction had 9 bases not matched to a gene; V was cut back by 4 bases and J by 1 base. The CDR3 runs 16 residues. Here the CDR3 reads CASSPRTGVGSYEQYF. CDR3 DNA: TGTGCCAGCAGCCCACGGACAGGGGTCGGGTCCTACGAGCAGTACTTC.